The T cell receptor (beta chain) under discussion was sequenced for a study of human T cells and chemical hapten exposure (dated by TCRdb to about 2021). In terms of the full investigation: For sensitization, 2% DPC in acetone was applied to a roughly 2 cm by roughly 2 cm area of upper inner arm skin. Throughout the study period of around 25 weeks, patients also received therapeutic DPC doses to the scalp every week. Patch testing on the upper back used Finn chambers containing 0.01% DPC, with scoring done after 6 days according to International Contact Dermatitis Research Group standards. Most of the patients in the cohort were female, and the cohort covered alopecia areata with under or over 50% scalp involvement, alopecia totalis and alopecia universalis. Libraries were pooled for sequencing, and per-sample TCR yields varied mainly because of small differences in library volumes within the pool. In alopecia patients, the study followed how the peripheral blood TCR repertoire changed in vivo over primary and secondary sensitization to diphenylcyclopropenone (DPC), a hapten. Blood samples were taken from patients before sensitization (week 0) and then at 2, 6 and about 24 weeks after DPC sensitization. Blood for TCR sequencing was provided by twenty-nine alopecia patients at one to four time points (pre-sensitization, 2, 6 and 24 weeks). The full study reports these points: Significantly more large CDR3 similarity clusters were formed by expanded TCRs than by pre-sensitization or healthy control sets, consistent with antigen-driven responses. Patch test score correlated positively with the number of PT1 expanded TCRs, reaching significance at thresholds 8, 16 and 32 but not at 4. DPC sensitization did not change how many TCRs were above 1 in 1000 frequency, and no evidence was found of alterations in global repertoire structure. Alopecia, a presumed autoimmune disease, was present in all patients, so the immune response of the patients might differ from that of healthy individuals. After repeated subsampling, changes were observed in the strength of the expansion versus patch-test correlation and in the threshold at which the correlation became significant.

Ends trimmed: V by 6 bases, J by 5 bases; bases unmatched to a gene: 9. The CDR1 and CDR2 encoded by the germline V gene are MNHEY and SVGEGT. The CDR3 goes from the cysteine to the phenylalanine over 16 residues. The entry retains the CDR3 DNA only, 48 bases that are in frame from base 1. Receptors were amplified or captured by RACE. Sequencing took place on a NextSeq 500. During library preparation, unique molecular identifiers were attached to individual cDNA molecules so that TCRs could be counted quantitatively and reproducibly. Both TCR alpha and TCR beta chains were sequenced from each blood RNA sample. The original pipeline was this. The median number of TCRs per sample was roughly 94,000, ranging from roughly 20,000 to 700,000. The Decombinator software suite was used to annotate the V, J and CDR3 of the TCR reads. Every sample was subsampled to the same number of TCRs (28,000) for the PS versus PT1 abundance plots. TCRs were defined as expanded if absent before sensitization and observed at least eight times at the 2-week time point. The public reads were reprocessed in TCRdb via fastp at Q25 and MiXCR, keeping in-frame beta chains. Identical CDR3 proteins give one entry, which carries the most common genes and DNA. TCRdb's processing, not the authors' own work, is the source of the V and J calls. The sample profile shows over 130,000 distinct CDR3 sequences; 12% of them were found once. The ten top clones hold approximately 1.3% of the sample.

The time point label, as the study defines it: patch test 2, 6 weeks after DPC sensitization. The sample's treatment or condition label is to be understood as: therapeutic diphenylcyclopropenone sensitization with weekly scalp DPC. Blood at each patch-test visit was drawn before the patch test was applied. Patients were eligible if aged 18 to 70, diagnosed with alopecia and judged suitable for DPC therapy, and pregnant patients were excluded. Unfractionated whole blood was collected in Tempus Blood RNA tubes, and total RNA was extracted from that blood. Many counts were recorded for this clonotype. The target of this receptor is not known. The sample holds no much larger clone one base away, and base qualities are not on file.

In this chain, TRBV6-2 or TRBV6-3 is recombined with TRBJ2-2, with 10 bases aligning to TRBD2. The receptor comes from a woman in her 50s with alopecia areata. Some clones in this sample may be carry-over from other donors' samples. The material sequenced was whole blood, taken in connection with sensitization to the hapten diphenylcyclopropenone (DPC). CDR3 sequence: CASRVVAGGITGELFF. The sequence in DNA is TGTGCCAGCAGGGTAGTAGCGGGAGGAATAACCGGGGAGCTGTTTTTT.